These 32 T cell receptor beta chains came from one sample sequenced in a study of blood T cell repertoires in COVID-19. Method: immunoSEQ multiplex PCR; TCRdb's copy keeps in-frame clones and lacks some. The sample includes some 700,000 clones, 90% of them seen just once. Sequenced material: peripheral blood. The receptor set was obtained from a woman between 18 and 30 years old with acute or convalescent COVID-19.

J is TRBJ2-7 and V is TRBV6-4; tentative D call: TRBD1 (6 bases). CDR1 is MRHNA, CDR2 SNTAGT, per germline. There are 14 residues in the CDR3. Trimming took off 11 bases at V and 6 bases at J, with 23 bases between the two ends. CDR3 sequence (DNA): TGTGCCGCCAGAACGGGGCAGGAGGACAGCGAGCAGTACTTC. It translates to CAARTGQEDSEQYF.

This chain uses TRBV3-1 (or the pseudogene TRBV3-2) with TRBJ1-2; 11 bases align to TRBD1. Germline assignment: CDR1 LGHDT and CDR2 YNNKEL (reference sequence). The CDR3 spans 14 residues. V trimming: 7 bases; J trimming: 8 bases; junction bases outside the gene matches: 9. CDR3 region: CASTRTGGAWGYTF. The DNA of the CDR3 is TGTGCCAGCACTAGGACAGGGGGCGCTTGGGGCTACACCTTC.

This rearrangement joins TRBV12-5 to TRBJ2-3, with D possibly TRBD1 on 5 matching bases. The CDR3 spans 16 residues. Germline V lookup: CDR1 LGHNT, CDR2 FRNRAP. The V and J ends lost 1 base and 1 base respectively, with 12 bases between them. The CDR3 loop is CASGLERGWGTDTQYF. CDR3 sequence (DNA): TGTGCTAGTGGTTTGGAAAGGGGATGGGGCACAGATACGCAGTATTTT.

This chain joins TRBV29-1 and TRBJ1-1, with a possible D match to TRBD1 (5 bases). The CDR3 runs 15 residues. The germline V gene has CDR1 SQVTM and CDR2 ANQGSEA. With 0 bases removed from V and 4 bases from J, the gap between germline ends came to 15 bases. CDR3 protein: CSVEDSQLRGTEAFF. In nucleotides, the CDR3 is TGCAGCGTTGAAGATTCGCAGCTTAGGGGCACTGAAGCTTTCTTT.

V and J are TRBV3-1 (or the pseudogene TRBV3-2) and TRBJ1-4; D is perhaps TRBD1 (5 bases). V gave up 4 bases and J gave up 4 bases, with 19 bases separating them. The CDR3 loop spans 17 amino acids. The germline V gene encodes CDR1 LGHDT and CDR2 YNNKEL (reference sequence). CDR3 nucleotides: TGTGCCAGCAGCCCACGGGGAGGCGGGGGAAGTAATGAAAAACTGTTTTTT. Translated: CASSPRGGGGSNEKLFF.

The V gene is TRBV5-1, the J gene TRBJ2-7, with D perhaps TRBD2 (6 bases). The germline V gene encodes CDR1 SGHRS and CDR2 YFSETQ. V lost 0 bases, J lost 7 bases, and 17 bases lay in between. CDR3 size: 15 residues. The DNA for the CDR3 is TGCGCCAGCAGCTTGGTTGGGACTGGGATGGAGGAGCAGTACTTC. Protein sequence: CASSLVGTGMEEQYF.

The chain carries TRBV3-1 (or the pseudogene TRBV3-2) and TRBJ2-2, with D hard to call. Trimming removed 3 bases at V and 7 bases at J, with 6 bases between. This CDR3 spans 12 amino acids. Germline V lookup: CDR1 LGHDT, CDR2 YNNKEL (reference sequence). The CDR3 reads CASSHSVGELFF. CDR3 bases: TGTGCCAGCAGCCACTCGGTCGGGGAGCTGTTTTTT.

The rearrangement links TRBV15 to TRBJ1-2, with TRBD1 matching 7 bases. The CDR3 is 13 residues long. Germline V gives CDR1 LNHNV, CDR2 YYDKDF (reference sequence). Trimming removed 0 bases from V and 8 bases from J; junction bases left unmatched: 3. This chain's CDR3 is CATSRDRTGGYTF. In DNA, the CDR3 is TGTGCCACCAGCAGAGACCGGACAGGCGGCTACACCTTC.

V usage is TRBV5-1 and J usage is TRBJ1-2, with D maybe TRBD1 (5 bases). V lost 0 bases to trimming and J lost 9 bases, with 18 bases between them. CDR3 length: 15 amino acids. Germline CDR1 SGHRS, CDR2 YFSETQ. Here the CDR3 reads CASSLGQNPGSSYTF. The CDR3 nucleotides are TGCGCCAGCAGCTTGGGACAGAACCCCGGTAGTAGCTACACCTTC.

This chain connects TRBV11-2 to TRBJ2-4; D is unclear. CDR3 length: 12 residues. The V end was cut by 5 bases, the J end by 6 bases, with 8 bases between. Germline V gene data show CDR1 as SGHAT and CDR2 as FQNNGV. CDR3 DNA: TGTGCCAGCAGCGGTGGCTCAAACATTCAGTACTTC. As protein: CASSGGSNIQYF.

This chain links TRBV29-1 with TRBJ1-3; 8 bases align to TRBD1. CDR1 is SQVTM and CDR2 is ANQGSEA in the germline V gene. The CDR3 length is 15 residues. J was trimmed by 4 bases and V by 6 bases; bases with no gene match: 11. This CDR3 is CSVRRTGGGGNTIYF. The DNA of the CDR3 is TGCAGCGTGCGCCGCACAGGGGGAGGGGGAAACACCATATATTTT. Full variable domain (rest looked up from reference TRBV29-1 and TRBJ1-3): SAVISQKPSRDICQRGTSLTIQCQVDSQVTMMFWYRQQPGQSLTLIATANQGSEATYESGFVIDKFPISRPNLTFSTLTVSNMSPEDSSIYLCSVRRTGGGGNTIYFGEGSWLTVV.

In DNA, the CDR3 is TGTGCCAGCAGTCATAGGGGGCAGGGGAGTGGCTACACCTTC. Translated: CASSHRGQGSGYTF. This chain joins TRBV6-2 or TRBV6-3 and TRBJ1-2; TRBD1 matches at 7 bases. Germline V lookup: CDR1 MNHEY, CDR2 SVGEGT. The CDR3 length is 14 residues. J gave up 7 bases and V 5 bases, and 10 bases lay outside the gene matches.

J is TRBJ1-2 and V is TRBV5-1; TRBD1 might be the D (6 bases). The CDR3 runs to 15 residues. Germline V CDR1 and CDR2: SGHRS, YFSETQ. The ends were cut back, 0 bases at V and 2 bases at J, with 11 bases in the middle. Written as DNA, the CDR3 is TGCGCCAGCAGCTTGGCAGGGGCAGGGAACTATGGCTACACCTTC. Its translation is CASSLAGAGNYGYTF.

V is TRBV15 and J is TRBJ2-7, with D perhaps matching TRBD1 (6 bases). Germline values: CDR1 LNHNV, CDR2 YYDKDF (reference sequence). Trimming left V 3 bases short and J 0 bases short, with 12 bases between. The CDR3 sequence is 15 residues long. CDR3 in amino acids: CATSRDSRSSYEQYF. As DNA, the CDR3 is TGTGCCACCAGCAGGGACAGTAGGAGCTCCTACGAGCAGTACTTC.

The chain links TRBV7-6 to TRBJ1-2; 7 nucleotides align to TRBD1. V was clipped by 4 bases and J by 4 bases; unmatched bases: 3. CDR1 is SGHVS and CDR2 is FNYEAQ in the germline V gene. This CDR3 region has 13 residues. CDR3 region: CASSSGQFYGYTF. The CDR3 DNA is TGTGCCAGCAGCTCGGGACAGTTCTATGGCTACACCTTC.

This clone was detected only a few times. This rearrangement joins TRBV6-4 to TRBJ2-1, with D possibly being TRBD2 (7 bases). Per the germline V gene, CDR1 is MRHNA and CDR2 is SNTAGT. The CDR3 runs to 17 residues. With 3 bases removed from V and 7 bases from J, the gap between germline ends came to 22 bases. Here the CDR3 DNA reads TGTGCCAGCAGTGATGGGGGGGGCTCTGAGTATGTGAATGAGCAGTTCTTC. It is translated as CASSDGGGSEYVNEQFF.

This clone is a singleton in its sample. The gene calls are TRBV7-8 and TRBJ1-2; 7 bases line up with TRBD1. Unmatched junction bases numbered 9, after V lost 1 base and J lost 7 bases. Germline V gene lookup returns CDR1 SGHVS and CDR2 FQNEAQ. The CDR3 runs to 15 residues. This chain's CDR3 is CASSLDPRDSRGYTF. In DNA, the CDR3 is TGTGCCAGCAGCTTAGACCCCCGGGACAGCCGTGGCTACACCTTC.

The chain joins TRBV9 to TRBJ2-3, with D maybe TRBD1 (5 bases). CDR3 length equals 15 residues. In germline, CDR1 is SGDLS, CDR2 YYNGEE. V shed 0 bases and J shed 5 bases, with 13 bases lying between them. CDR3: CASSVALGRGDTQYF. As DNA, the CDR3 is TGTGCCAGCAGCGTAGCTTTGGGGCGCGGAGATACGCAGTATTTT.

This chain uses TRBV6-5 with TRBJ1-1; no firm D call. CDR3 length: 13 residues. Looked up from germline, CDR1 is MNHEY and CDR2 is SVGAGI. The ends were cut back, 4 bases at V and 1 base at J, with 7 bases in the middle. The CDR3 loop reads CASSLGGNTEAFF. The CDR3 nucleotides read TGTGCCAGCAGTTTGGGAGGGAACACTGAAGCTTTCTTT.

The rearrangement links TRBV18 to TRBJ1-1; D ambiguous. Trimming pared 3 bases from V and 0 bases from J, leaving 5 bases between. This CDR3 is 13 amino acids long. Germline V lookup: CDR1 KGHSH, CDR2 LQKENI. The CDR3: CASSPEVNTEAFF. CDR3 nucleotide sequence: TGTGCCAGCTCACCTGAGGTGAACACTGAAGCTTTCTTT.

The rearrangement links TRBV2 to TRBJ1-6; D is undetermined. Trimming shortened V by 4 bases and J by 10 bases, and 5 bases separated the two germline ends. CDR3 length: 11 residues. CDR1 is SNHLY and CDR2 is FYNNEI in the germline V gene. CDR3 region: CASSGSSPLHF. In nucleotides, the CDR3 is TGTGCCAGCAGTGGAAGCTCACCCCTCCACTTT.

The V gene is TRBV9, the J gene TRBJ2-7, with TRBD1 identical over 7 bases. Germline V lookup: CDR1 SGDLS, CDR2 YYNGEE. Trimming at V came to 0 bases and at J to 0 bases, leaving 3 bases not matched to a gene. CDR3 length equals 15 residues. The CDR3 is CASSVDGTASYEQYF. CDR3 sequence (DNA): TGTGCCAGCAGCGTAGACGGGACAGCCTCCTACGAGCAGTACTTC.

The chain links TRBV27 to TRBJ1-6; no definite D call. V lost 0 bases to trimming and J lost 7 bases, with 13 bases between them. This CDR3 is built from 16 residues. Looked up from germline, CDR1 is MNHEY and CDR2 is SMNVEV (reference sequence). The CDR3 DNA follows: TGTGCCAGCAGTTTATCGCCCGAGACATTCAATTCACCCCTCCACTTT. Its protein product is CASSLSPETFNSPLHF.

The chain carries TRBV5-1 and TRBJ2-7; 10 positions agree with TRBD1. The germline V gene has CDR1 SGHRS and CDR2 YFSETQ. The CDR3 totals 16 residues. V trimming: 4 bases; J trimming: 2 bases; junction bases outside the gene matches: 9. CDR3 sequence (DNA): TGCGCCAGCAGCAACGCCCGGGACAGGGGCCCCTACGAGCAGTACTTC. It codes for CASSNARDRGPYEQYF.

The V and J genes are TRBV9 and TRBJ2-7; the match to TRBD2 covers 9 bases. This CDR3 has 15 amino acids. V shed 3 bases and J 5 bases; nucleotides not matched to a gene: 9. CDR1 is SGDLS, CDR2 YYNGEE, per germline. The DNA for the CDR3 is TGTGCCAGCAGCGGGAGCGGGGGGACTGGAGACGAGCAGTACTTC. Its translation: CASSGSGGTGDEQYF. Complete variable domain (other parts from reference TRBV9 and TRBJ2-7): DSGVTQTPKHLITATGQRVTLRCSPRSGDLSVYWYQQSLDQGLQFLIQYYNGEERAKGNILERFSAQQFPDLHSELNLSSLELGDSALYFCASSGSGGTGDEQYFGPGTRLTVT.

The CDR3 loop reads CASRRVGTGVGDTQYF. The CDR3 DNA reads as TGTGCCAGCAGACGAGTCGGGACAGGGGTTGGAGATACGCAGTATTTT. V usage is TRBV7-9 and J usage is TRBJ2-3; 10 nucleotides agree with TRBD1. This CDR3 contains 16 residues. V lost 6 bases and J lost 5; bases outside the gene matches: 11. Germline V gene lookup returns CDR1 SEHNR and CDR2 FQNEAQ (reference sequence).

This clone was seen once. The chain links TRBV5-5 to TRBJ1-3; D is ambiguous. Trimming left V 0 bases short and J 4 bases short, with 8 bases between. From germline, CDR1 is SGHKS and CDR2 YYEKEE (reference sequence). This CDR3 has 14 amino acids. CDR3: CASSLGTVGNTIYF. For the CDR3, the DNA is TGTGCCAGCAGCTTGGGTACGGTGGGAAACACCATATATTTT.

V usage is TRBV15 and J usage is TRBJ1-1; D possibly corresponds to TRBD1 (5 bases). Trimming removed 1 base from V and 0 bases from J, with 9 bases in between. CDR3 length equals 15 residues. Germline V gene lookup returns CDR1 LNHNV and CDR2 YYDKDF (reference sequence). CDR3 region: CATSRVAGMNTEAFF. CDR3 in DNA: TGTGCCACCAGCAGAGTGGCAGGGATGAACACTGAAGCTTTCTTT. The full variable domain, rest sourced from reference TRBV15 and TRBJ1-1, is DAMVIQNPRYQVTQFGKPVTLSCSQTLNHNVMYWYQQKSSQAPKLLFHYYDKDFNNEADTPDNFQSRRPNTSFCFLDIRSPGLGDTAMYLCATSRVAGMNTEAFFGQGTRLTVV.

Worth noting for this clone: Distinct nucleotide sequences in the sample also encode this CDR3. The V call is TRBV5-1, the J call TRBJ2-7, with D possibly matching TRBD1 (6 bases). The CDR3 is 14 residues long. The V end lost 0 bases, the J end lost 0 bases, and 7 bases lay between the germline ends. Germline values: CDR1 SGHRS, CDR2 YFSETQ. As DNA, the CDR3 is TGCGCCAGCAGCTTGGGGACAGTCTCCTACGAGCAGTACTTC. Encoded protein: CASSLGTVSYEQYF.

This sequence joins TRBV13 and TRBJ2-2; a possible D gene is TRBD1 (5 bases). This CDR3 has 14 residues. Germline lookup yields CDR1 PRHDT and CDR2 FYEKMQ (reference sequence). The V and J ends lost 1 base and 6 bases respectively, with 9 bases between them. The CDR3 DNA follows: TGTGCCAGCAGCTTAGAGGCAGGGCCCGGGGAGCTGTTTTTT. It specifies CASSLEAGPGELFF. Looking up the rest from reference TRBV13 and TRBJ2-2 gives the full variable domain: AAGVIQSPRHLIKEKRETATLKCYPIPRHDTVYWYQQGPGQDPQFLISFYEKMQSDKGSIPDRFSAQQFSDYHSELNMSSLELGDSALYFCASSLEAGPGELFFGEGSRLTVL.

The chain uses TRBV5-5 and TRBJ1-5, with TRBD1 matching over 7 bases. CDR1 and CDR2 (germline): SGHKS, YYEKEE (reference sequence). J lost 4 bases, V lost 4 bases, and 8 bases had no gene match. The CDR3 consists of 15 residues. Written as DNA, the CDR3 is TGTGCCAGCAGCGTAGGACAGGCTGGAAATCAGCCCCAGCATTTT. Translated: CASSVGQAGNQPQHF.

The chain has TRBV27 and TRBJ2-4, with 9 bases that match TRBD1. With V trimmed by 6 bases and J by 6 bases, 15 bases remained unmatched. Germline V gene sequence: CDR1 MNHEY, CDR2 SMNVEV (reference sequence). The CDR3 extends over 17 amino acids. The CDR3 here is CASSDPRGTGNINIQYF. The DNA for the CDR3 is TGTGCCAGCAGCGATCCCCGGGGGACAGGGAACATAAACATTCAGTACTTC.